These 24 T cell receptor beta chains were all obtained from the same sample, sequenced in a study of blood T cells in healthy people across ages. A sample-barcoded 5' primer and a J-beta primer mix were used in a second PCR of about 6 to 11 cycles. TCRdb reprocessed the 5' RACE reads with MiXCR, giving one entry per CDR3 protein. The table includes about 1 million distinct CDR3 sequences, 40% to 55% detected once. The sample comprised blood. The receptors shown here come from a woman aged 55-70 years in good health.

J is TRBJ2-7 and V is TRBV9; D remains unclear. V was trimmed by 0 bases and J by 5 bases, leaving 15 bases between them. CDR3 length equals 15 residues. The germline CDR1 and CDR2 sequences are SGDLS and YYNGEE. Here the CDR3 DNA reads TGTGCCAGCAGCGTAGGCATCTTTTTGAACCACGAGCAGTACTTC. Its protein is CASSVGIFLNHEQYF.

The genes are TRBV25-1 and TRBJ2-7; 12 nucleotides align to TRBD2. Trimming at V came to 1 base and at J to 2 bases, leaving 9 bases not matched to a gene. Germline V gives CDR1 MGHDK, CDR2 SYGVNS. This CDR3 comprises 18 residues. The CDR3 reads CASSESVRGLAGTYEQYF. DNA for the CDR3: TGTGCCAGCAGTGAATCTGTTAGAGGACTAGCGGGGACCTACGAGCAGTACTTC.

V gene TRBV24-1 combines with J gene TRBJ2-5, with D perhaps matching TRBD1 or TRBD2 (6 bases each). Germline V gene data show CDR1 as KGHDR and CDR2 as SFDVKD. V lost 3 bases and J lost 5, with 15 bases in between. This CDR3 has 15 amino acids. The CDR3 region is CATSDRGAGRETQYF. The DNA for the CDR3 is TGTGCCACCAGTGATAGGGGGGCAGGGAGGGAGACCCAGTACTTC.

The chain carries TRBV29-1 and TRBJ1-2, with a weak D call TRBD1 (6 bases). In germline, CDR1 is SQVTM, CDR2 ANQGSEA. The CDR3 is made up of 14 amino acids. Trimming took off 3 bases at V and 1 base at J, with 12 bases between the two ends. The CDR3 spells CSVDLTGLNYGYTF. The CDR3, as DNA: TGCAGCGTTGACCTAACAGGGCTTAACTATGGCTACACCTTC.

This clonotype appeared a single time. The V gene is TRBV4-2, the J gene TRBJ2-7; D is possibly TRBD2 (6 bases). The V and J ends lost 1 base and 3 bases respectively, with 25 bases between them. CDR1 LGHNA and CDR2 YNFKEQ come from the germline V gene. The CDR3 has 19 residues. The CDR3 sequence: CASSQGRGPGYEDYYEQYF. Written as DNA, the CDR3 is TGTGCCAGCAGCCAAGGTCGGGGTCCTGGCTATGAGGACTACTACGAGCAGTACTTC.

The V call is TRBV9, the J call TRBJ2-1, with 10 bases fitting TRBD2. CDR3 length: 16 residues. With V trimmed by 4 bases and J by 9 bases, 13 bases remained unmatched. CDR1 and CDR2 (germline): SGDLS, YYNGEE. CDR3 DNA: TGTGCCAGCAGCCCGCGTGGAGCGGGAGGGGGCGGTGAGCAGTTCTTC. Its translation: CASSPRGAGGGGEQFF.

The chain is built from TRBV18 and TRBJ2-1; D uncertain. The V end lost 2 bases, the J end lost 8 bases, and 10 bases lay between the germline ends. The CDR3 covers 13 residues. Germline V gene lookup returns CDR1 KGHSH and CDR2 LQKENI. The CDR3 is CASSPRVGDEQFF. Written as DNA, the CDR3 is TGTGCCAGCTCACCAAGGGTCGGAGATGAGCAGTTCTTC.

Regarding this clonotype: The junction departs from germline at one end; a sequencing error may be responsible. The gene calls are TRBV12-3 or TRBV12-4 and TRBJ2-5; D may be TRBD1 or TRBD2 (6 bases each). CDR3 length equals 13 residues. The CDR3 coding sequence is TGTGCCAGCACTTTACGGGGGCGTGAGACCCAGTACTTC. Residues: CASTLRGRETQYF.

J is TRBJ1-2 and V is TRBV20-1; possibly TRBD1 for D (5 bases). The germline V and J ends were trimmed by 3 bases and 0 bases, with 14 bases remaining between them. Germline V CDR1 and CDR2: DFQATT, SNEGSKA (reference sequence). The CDR3 runs 15 residues. The CDR3 DNA reads TGCAGTGCTAGTCAGTGGGGGGGAGCTAACTATGGCTACACCTTC. Translated, it gives CSASQWGGANYGYTF.

The chain employs TRBV7-6 and TRBJ1-4, with TRBD1 identical over 7 bases. Germline V gene lookup returns CDR1 SGHVS and CDR2 FNYEAQ. This CDR3 has 13 residues. The ends lost 3 bases at V and 14 bases at J; junction bases unmatched: 9. The DNA of the CDR3 is TGTGCCAGCAGCTTGGCAAGGGGGCGAGAGCTGTTTTTT. Translated: CASSLARGRELFF.

The chain uses TRBV7-2 and TRBJ2-1; TRBD2 is a possible D gene (6 bases). The closer fit of TRBJ2-7 to the DNA end suggests the J call may be wrong. Germline CDR1 and CDR2: SGHTA and FQGNSA. The CDR3 spans 15 residues. The CDR3 DNA reads TGTGCCAGCGTCGCCGGAGGGATAGGCTACAATGAGCAGTACTTC. Translating gives CASVAGGIGYNEQYF.

The CDR3 DNA is TGTGCCAGCAGTTCATCCGGGGCTACTTTCTACAATGAGCAGTTCTTC. It codes for CASSSSGATFYNEQFF. The V and J genes are TRBV6-5 and TRBJ2-1, with D possibly being TRBD1 or TRBD2 (5 bases each). V was clipped by 4 bases and J by 3 bases, with 16 bases between them. Germline loops: CDR1 MNHEY, CDR2 SVGAGI. CDR3 length equals 16 residues.

The CDR3 DNA follows: TGTGCTAGTGGTTTGGCTACAGGGGGCGCTTCTGTGACCCAGTACTTC. This codes for CASGLATGGASVTQYF. The chain joins TRBV12-5 to TRBJ2-5; TRBD1 aligns across 9 bases. In germline, CDR1 is LGHNT, CDR2 FRNRAP. This CDR3 contains 16 residues. V trimming: 1 base; J trimming: 7 bases; junction bases outside the gene matches: 10.

This clonotype showed up just a few times. The chain joins TRBV4-2 to TRBJ2-1, with a weak D call TRBD1 (6 bases). The CDR3 extends over 17 amino acids. Germline values: CDR1 LGHNA, CDR2 YNFKEQ. V shed 0 bases and J shed 1 base, with 13 bases lying between them. This chain's CDR3 is CASSQDVRTASYNEQFF. As DNA, the CDR3 is TGTGCCAGCAGCCAAGATGTAAGGACAGCTTCCTACAATGAGCAGTTCTTC.

This clonotype has just a few counts. This chain links TRBV6-5 with TRBJ2-7; D may be TRBD1 (6 bases). The CDR3 sequence is 15 residues long. The germline V and J ends were trimmed by 4 bases and 5 bases, with 18 bases remaining between them. Germline V gene lookup returns CDR1 MNHEY and CDR2 SVGAGI. CDR3 in DNA: TGTGCCAGCAGTTTCAGGGTCGTGGGGGCCAACGAGCAGTACTTC. Translating it yields CASSFRVVGANEQYF.

The chain couples TRBV12-3 or TRBV12-4 to TRBJ2-5, with TRBD2 matching 7 bases. This CDR3 spans 15 amino acids. Germline trimming cut 1 base from V and 2 bases from J; bases unmatched to any gene: 4. The CDR3 DNA sequence: TGTGCCAGCAGTTTAGTAGCGGGCGATCAAGAGACCCAGTACTTC. The encoded protein is CASSLVAGDQETQYF.

The rearrangement uses TRBV6-5 and TRBJ1-1; TRBD1 agrees at 8 bases. The V gene's germline CDR1 is MNHEY and CDR2 SVGAGI. Unmatched junction bases numbered 11, after V lost 6 bases and J lost 5 bases. There are 15 residues in the CDR3. CDR3 sequence (DNA): TGTGCCAGCAGGAACCTACAGGGGGGAAGAACTGAAGCTTTCTTT. Encoded protein: CASRNLQGGRTEAFF.

The V and J genes are TRBV4-1 and TRBJ1-1; 7 nucleotides line up with TRBD1. V lost 8 bases and J lost 8; bases outside the gene matches: 26. The CDR3 extends over 18 amino acids. The germline gives CDR1 MGHRA, CDR2 YSYEKL. CDR3 DNA: TGCGCCAGCGGGTACTCTTACACAGGGGCCCGTGTGAGCACCGAAGCTTTCTTT. It specifies CASGYSYTGARVSTEAFF.

This clonotype was picked up a small number of times. The V call is TRBV12-3 or TRBV12-4, the J call TRBJ2-1; the match to TRBD1 covers 9 bases. The CDR3 consists of 11 residues. The J segment lost 12 bases and the V segment lost 6 bases, leaving 3 bases of the junction unmatched. The CDR3 sequence: CASRDRGVQFF. CDR3 nucleotides: TGTGCCAGCAGGGACAGGGGTGTGCAGTTCTTC.

As for this clonotype: This may come from a read error, since a much larger clone is one base off. The V call is TRBV29-1, the J call TRBJ2-5; no definite D call. The end of the DNA fits TRBJ2-7 better, so the J call may be wrong. The germline V gene has CDR1 SQVTM and CDR2 ANQGSEA. This CDR3 has 11 amino acids. The CDR3 DNA reads as TGCGGCGCTGCTGGCCACTACGAGCAGTACTTC. This translates into CGAAGHYEQYF.

This chain joins TRBV30 and TRBJ2-5; D remains unclear. CDR1 GTSNPN and CDR2 SVGIG come from the germline V gene (reference sequence). Trimming took off 0 bases at V and 11 bases at J, with 13 bases between the two ends. The CDR3 is 12 amino acids. Written as DNA, the CDR3 is TGTGCCTGGAGTGTACAAAAGGGTTGGCAGTACTTC. Translation gives CAWSVQKGWQYF.

This clonotype was seen just once. The chain carries TRBV28 and TRBJ1-2, with D maybe TRBD1 (5 bases). This CDR3 is 14 amino acids long. The V gene lost 5 bases and the J gene lost 5 bases, with 15 bases spanning the gap. Germline loops: CDR1 MDHEN, CDR2 SYDVKM. CDR3 DNA sequence: TGTGCCAGCAGTCCCTTGACAGCGTTATATGGCTACACCTTC. This encodes CASSPLTALYGYTF.

The chain combines TRBV7-9 with TRBJ2-5, with a tentative D call TRBD2 (6 bases). CDR3 length: 13 residues. Germline lookup yields CDR1 SEHNR and CDR2 FQNEAQ (reference sequence). With 7 bases removed from V and 13 bases from J, the gap between germline ends came to 22 bases. Here the CDR3 DNA reads TGTGCCAGCACCTCCGGGACTGTTGCCATCGGGTACTTC. It encodes CASTSGTVAIGYF.

A few counts support this clonotype. V usage is TRBV2 and J usage is TRBJ2-1; unclear D gene. CDR1 SNHLY and CDR2 FYNNEI come from the germline V gene. The CDR3 extends over 13 amino acids. V lost 4 bases and J lost 6, with 10 bases in between. This CDR3 is CASSVSQRNEQFF. The CDR3 DNA follows: TGTGCCAGCAGTGTCTCTCAGCGCAATGAGCAGTTCTTC.